This T cell receptor (beta chain) was observed in a study of blood T cell repertoires in COVID-19. Study background: Sources were T cells, B-cell-depleted T cells, or PBMCs; the material itself was cDNA or gDNA.

Using immunoSEQ multiplex PCR, the repertoire was profiled, and TCRdb retains in-frame clones only, with some absent. The sample contains over 200,000 clones, roughly 89% of which appear only once. J was trimmed by 9 bases and V by 3 bases; bases with no gene match: 18. Germline CDR1 and CDR2: SGDLS and YYNGEE. The length of the CDR3 is 17 residues. Participants came from 24 US areas, aged about 18 to 95 years. Cohort placement rested on clinical history that participants reported themselves. This clonotype was sampled from a man in his forties or fifties who had recovered from COVID-19. Sequencing used PBMCs or T cells enriched from blood (not recorded which). The chain links TRBV9 to TRBJ2-1; 7 positions match TRBD2. The chain's CDR3 is CASSAPVGGRPISEQFF. In DNA, the CDR3 is TGTGCCAGCAGCGCCCCGGTGGGGGGGAGGCCAATTTCTGAGCAGTTCTTC.